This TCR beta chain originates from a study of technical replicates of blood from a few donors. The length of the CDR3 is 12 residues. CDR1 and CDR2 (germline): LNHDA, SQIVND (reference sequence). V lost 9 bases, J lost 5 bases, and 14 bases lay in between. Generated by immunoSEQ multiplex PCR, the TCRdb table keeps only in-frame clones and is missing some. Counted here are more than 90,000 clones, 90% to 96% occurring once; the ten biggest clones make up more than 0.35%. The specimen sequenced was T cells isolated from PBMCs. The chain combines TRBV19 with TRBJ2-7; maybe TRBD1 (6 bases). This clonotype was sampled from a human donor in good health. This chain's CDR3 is CASRDIYNEQYF. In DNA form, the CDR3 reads TGTGCCAGCCGGGACATTTATAACGAGCAGTACTTC.